This T cell receptor beta chain was recorded in a study of T-cell reconstitution after alpha-beta-depleted transplantation in children. Preparation of the TCRbeta library was carried out with unique molecular identifiers. TCRdb independently ran MiXCR on the PCR reads; one entry per CDR3 protein. Counted here are 450,000 to 550,000 distinct CDR3 sequences, 9.5% to 12% occurring once; the ten biggest clones make up less than 15%. This clonotype was detected only a few times. Its antigen remains unknown. Study-wide findings and caveats: About two months after transplant, alpha-beta T cells reportedly came from several hundred expanded graft clones. After one year, T-cell counts and TCRbeta diversity mostly came from new T cells.

The CDR3 loop spans 16 amino acids. J lost 4 bases, V lost 4 bases, and 8 bases had no gene match. Per germline, CDR1 SGHRS and CDR2 YFSETQ. The sequencing used PBMCs, mostly from graft donor cells, collected 180 days after TCRalphabeta/CD19-depleted stem cell transplant. This sequence joins TRBV5-1 and TRBJ2-2; the match to TRBD2 covers 9 bases. The receptor was isolated from a female patient between 2 and 10 years old who had a stem cell transplant for aplastic anemia, so the T cells may come from the graft donor. CDR3 bases: TGCGCCAGCAGCCTGTCGGTACTAGCGGGCACCGGGGAGCTGTTTTTT. Translation gives CASSLSVLAGTGELFF. The full variable domain, with the rest looked up from reference TRBV5-1 and TRBJ2-2, is KAGVTQTPRYLIKTRGQQVTLSCSPISGHRSVSWYQQTPGQGLQFLFEYFSETQRNKGNFPGRFSGRQFSNSRSEMNVSTLELGDSALYLCASSLSVLAGTGELFFGEGSRLTVL.